These 20 T cell receptor beta chains came from one sample sequenced in a study of CXCR3-negative and CXCR3-positive naive CD8 T cells. The method, 5' RACE with UMI labels, was used to prepare the TRB cDNA libraries. TCRdb re-called the 5' RACE reads, yielding one record per CDR3 amino acid sequence without DNA. This sample's clone table lists around 6,700 distinct CDR3 sequences. The sample was naive CXCR3- CD8+ T cells from blood. Subset in this sample: CD45RO-CCR7+CD27+CD95- naive CD8+ T cells lacking CXCR3 (TNR3-). The receptors shown here come from a human donor in good health. Some clones in this sample may be carry-over from other donors' samples.

Measured by frequency, this clonotype is medium-sized (0.01 to 0.1%). The rearrangement links TRBV29-1 to TRBJ2-3. The germline gives CDR1 SQVTM, CDR2 ANQGSEA. The CDR3 contains 12 residues. CDR3 loop: CSVQDYTDTQYF.

The chain recombines TRBV14 with TRBJ1-1. This CDR3 has 14 amino acids. CDR1 SGHDN and CDR2 FVKESK come from the germline V gene. CDR3 sequence: CASSQENGWTEAFF.

This clonotype counts as medium-sized by frequency. V usage is TRBV20-1 and J usage is TRBJ2-7; TCRdb selects TRBD2, and the lack of DNA leaves this call unchecked. The CDR3 loop spans 13 amino acids. Per the germline V gene, CDR1 is DFQATT and CDR2 is SNEGSKA (reference sequence). The CDR3 sequence: CSARRAGTYEQYF.

V is TRBV29-1 and J is TRBJ2-3. The CDR3 sequence is 13 residues long. The germline V gene has CDR1 SQVTM and CDR2 ANQGSEA. This CDR3 is CSVEGRFIDTKYF.

By frequency, this clonotype is medium-sized (0.01 to 0.1%). The chain joins TRBV25-1 to TRBJ2-1. This CDR3 has 15 residues. Germline CDR1 and CDR2: MGHDK and SYGVNS. The CDR3 reads CASSEWGSSYNEQFF.

This clonotype is labeled medium-sized (0.01 to 0.1%) based on frequency. This sequence joins TRBV10-3 and TRBJ2-2; TCRdb picks TRBD1, but there is no DNA to check that call. The length of the CDR3 is 15 residues. The germline gives CDR1 ENHRY, CDR2 SYGVKD. The CDR3 loop reads CAISETGGAPGELFF.

This clonotype is called medium-sized based on its frequency. The V and J genes are TRBV29-1 and TRBJ2-7. The CDR3 is 12 residues long. Germline V CDR1 and CDR2: SQVTM, ANQGSEA. The CDR3 region is CSVETASYEQYF.

This clonotype counts as medium-sized by frequency. The V call is TRBV29-1, the J call TRBJ2-5; TCRdb indicates TRBD1, and absent DNA this call remains unverified. The CDR3 length is 16 residues. Germline V gene lookup returns CDR1 SQVTM and CDR2 ANQGSEA. The CDR3 sequence is CSVEDLFGTGEETQYF.

The chain joins TRBV4-2 to TRBJ2-6; TCRdb outputs TRBD1, but without DNA this stays unchecked. The CDR3 contains 18 residues. The V gene's germline CDR1 is LGHNA and CDR2 YNFKEQ. The CDR3 region is CASSQEGQDLSGANVLTF.

The chain recombines TRBV18 with TRBJ2-7. Germline V CDR1 and CDR2: KGHSH, LQKENI. CDR3 length equals 12 residues. The CDR3 loop reads CASSPQGGEQYF.

The rearrangement links TRBV28 to TRBJ2-3; the D call of TRBD1 rests on TCRdb alone, since no DNA is present to check it. In germline, CDR1 is MDHEN, CDR2 SYDVKM. CDR3 length: 17 amino acids. The CDR3 protein is CASSTNRAGHNTDTQYF.

The gene calls are TRBV6-2 or TRBV6-3 and TRBJ2-7. This CDR3 spans 15 amino acids. CDR1 MNHEY and CDR2 SVGEGT come from the germline V gene. This chain's CDR3 is CASSYSNPGSYEQYF.

V gene TRBV28 combines with J gene TRBJ2-1. The V gene's germline CDR1 is MDHEN and CDR2 SYDVKM. The CDR3 contains 15 residues. CDR3 loop: CASSLDSGSYNEQFF.

The chain's CDR3 is CASSVEGRDEQFF. The chain has TRBV9 and TRBJ2-1; TCRdb outputs TRBD1, but without DNA this stays unchecked. This CDR3 is built from 13 residues. Germline-derived CDR1 and CDR2 are SGDLS and YYNGEE.

This clonotype is labeled medium-sized based on frequency. This rearrangement joins TRBV29-1 to TRBJ2-7; no DNA is available, so the TRBD1 call from TCRdb remains unchecked. This CDR3 spans 16 amino acids. Germline CDR1 is SQVTM and CDR2 is ANQGSEA. The CDR3 loop is CSVELRFTGEIDVQYF.

The chain couples TRBV29-1 to TRBJ1-1. Germline lookup yields CDR1 SQVTM and CDR2 ANQGSEA. CDR3 length: 11 amino acids. The CDR3 protein is CSVDKGTEAFF.

The V and J genes are TRBV29-1 and TRBJ2-1; the TCRdb call, TRBD2, lacks DNA for checking. Germline CDR1 SQVTM, CDR2 ANQGSEA. This CDR3 region has 14 residues. The CDR3 loop reads CSVDTSGISNEQFF.

The rearrangement joins TRBV4-2 to TRBJ2-5. This CDR3 region has 14 residues. The germline V gene has CDR1 LGHNA and CDR2 YNFKEQ. CDR3 amino acids: CASSPIAMTETQYF.

This clonotype is deemed medium-sized by its frequency. The rearrangement links TRBV5-1 to TRBJ2-2. The CDR3 runs 14 residues. Germline lookup yields CDR1 SGHRS and CDR2 YFSETQ. CDR3 loop: CASSGDGNTGELFF.

The gene calls are TRBV11-2 and TRBJ1-4; TCRdb proposes TRBD1, but this gene call is untestable without DNA. The CDR3 extends over 12 amino acids. Germline V gene lookup returns CDR1 SGHAT and CDR2 FQNNGV. This CDR3 is CASRGVGEKLFF.